Given below is one T cell receptor beta chain in context. V dropped 5 bases and J dropped 5; count of bases not matched to a gene: 9. CDR1 is SGHAT, CDR2 FQNNGV, per germline. The CDR3 covers 15 residues. The entry originates in a study of CD8 T cells in Susac syndrome. Negative isolation yielded CD8+ and CD4+ T cells; FACS enriched TEMRA cells. Reverse transcription of about 0.45 to 1 ug RNA was carried out with random hexamers. TCR beta CDR3 was amplified by immunoSEQ multiplex PCR. This amplification extended across 54 Vbeta and 13 Jbeta segments. From the immunoSEQ multiplex PCR reads, TCRdb called clonotypes with MiXCR, one entry per CDR3 protein. The table shows about 300,000 distinct CDR3 sequences, with 89% occurring only once.

The clonotype originates from a human donor with multiple sclerosis. The chain combines TRBV11-2 with TRBJ1-1; 9 nucleotides agree with TRBD1. Specimen: CD8+ T cells from PBMCs. CDR3 nucleotide sequence: TGTGCCAGCAGCGGCGGGACAGGGATGTGGACTGAAGCTTTCTTT. Its translation: CASSGGTGMWTEAFF.